These 8 T cell receptor beta chains came from one sample sequenced in a study of spatial heterogeneity in lung cancer. Noted time point: blood at routine non-recurrence follow-up after resection. TCRs were sequenced from unsorted whole RNA of tumor, nontumor lung or PBMC. TCRdb passed the 5' RACE reads through MiXCR, listing each CDR3 protein once. The repertoire holds about 52,000 distinct CDR3 sequences, with 6.5% to 7.5% as singletons. Sample: PBMCs, taken at follow-up. Receptors originate from a female donor with early-stage non-small cell lung cancer.

Many counts were recorded for this clonotype. The chain is built from TRBV20-1 and TRBJ2-7, with D possibly being TRBD1 (5 bases). Deletions cut 4 bases from V and 3 bases from J, with 16 bases between. Per the germline V gene, CDR1 is DFQATT and CDR2 is SNEGSKA (reference sequence). This CDR3 contains 14 residues. CDR3 in amino acids: CSAKNRWIDYEQYF. The CDR3 DNA sequence: TGCAGTGCTAAGAACAGGTGGATTGACTACGAGCAGTACTTC.

This clonotype was seen repeatedly, ten times or more. This rearrangement joins TRBV6-2 or TRBV6-3 to TRBJ2-3; 8 positions match TRBD1. CDR1 and CDR2 from the germline V gene are MNHEY and SVGEGT. Trimming at V came to 2 bases and at J to 3 bases, leaving 7 bases not matched to a gene. CDR3 length equals 16 residues. This chain's CDR3 is CASSYGGTGSTDTQYF. The CDR3 DNA reads TGTGCCAGCAGTTACGGAGGGACAGGCTCAACAGATACGCAGTATTTT.

This clonotype occurred a few times. The chain joins TRBV2 to TRBJ2-2; TRBD1 might be the D (6 bases). The CDR3 has 23 residues. The V end lost 4 bases, the J end lost 1 base, and 34 bases lay between the germline ends. CDR1 and CDR2 (germline): SNHLY, FYNNEI. CDR3 nucleotides: TGTGCCAGCAGTGGACGTGGTGGGGGACGAAAAGGGACCCCGGACAGGAACACCGGGGAGCTGTTTTTT. Protein: CASSGRGGGRKGTPDRNTGELFF. Drawing the rest from reference TRBV2 and TRBJ2-2, the complete variable domain is EPEVTQTPSHQVTQMGQEVILRCVPISNHLYFYWYRQILGQKVEFLVSFYNNEISEKSEIFDDQFSVERPDGSNFTLKIRSTKLEDSAMYFCASSGRGGGRKGTPDRNTGELFFGEGSRLTVL.

This clonotype was found many times. This chain uses TRBV14 with TRBJ1-1, with 8 bases lining up with TRBD1. V shed 0 bases and J 1 base; nucleotides not matched to a gene: 1. CDR3 size: 15 residues. CDR1 and CDR2 from the germline V gene are SGHDN and FVKESK. CDR3 in amino acids: CASSQDGTGNTEAFF. CDR3 coding DNA: TGTGCCAGCAGCCAAGATGGGACAGGGAACACTGAAGCTTTCTTT.

This clonotype was found many times. This rearrangement joins TRBV27 to TRBJ1-1; possible D gene TRBD1, 6 bases. This CDR3 contains 16 residues. Germline CDR1 reads MNHEY; CDR2 reads SMNVEV (reference sequence). The ends were cut back, 4 bases at V and 4 bases at J, with 19 bases in the middle. CDR3 in DNA: TGTGCCAGCAGTTATAAGCCACAGGGTCTCGTCACTGAAGCTTTCTTT. Amino acid sequence: CASSYKPQGLVTEAFF.

The chain uses TRBV2 and TRBJ1-5; D remains ambiguous. The germline gives CDR1 SNHLY, CDR2 FYNNEI. Trimming stripped 6 bases from V and 0 bases from J, with 6 bases between. The CDR3 spans 13 residues. CDR3 sequence reads: CASRADSNQPQHF. The CDR3 coding sequence is TGTGCCAGCAGGGCAGATAGCAATCAGCCCCAGCATTTT.

This clonotype has ten or more counts. Written as DNA, the CDR3 is TGCAGCGTTGAAGACGGGTCCTGGGGCTATGGCTACACCTTC. Protein product: CSVEDGSWGYGYTF. The chain employs TRBV29-1 and TRBJ1-2; the D is unclear. The length of the CDR3 is 14 residues. The V end was cut by 0 bases, the J end by 4 bases, with 12 bases between. Germline V gene data show CDR1 as SQVTM and CDR2 as ANQGSEA.

This clonotype was observed many times. CDR3 bases: TGCAGTGCCCGGACAGGGTTTACAGATACGCAGTATTTT. Translation: CSARTGFTDTQYF. The rearrangement joins TRBV20-1 to TRBJ2-3; 8 positions agree with TRBD1. Looked up from germline, CDR1 is DFQATT and CDR2 is SNEGSKA (reference sequence). The CDR3 is 13 residues long. V was pared by 6 bases and J by 3 bases, with 5 bases of the junction left unmatched.